Each of the 16 T cell receptor beta chains below was sequenced from the same sample in a study of identical twins. TCRdb re-called the 5' RACE reads with MiXCR, one entry per CDR3 protein. The table records some 590,000 distinct CDR3 sequences, 9% to 10% of them present only once. The sample was also linked to a second study, of yellow fever vaccine responses in identical twins.

The sample taken for sequencing was PBMCs. The receptors derive from a woman under 30 in good health.

This clonotype has only a few counts. V and J are TRBV4-3 and TRBJ2-5; 9 bases fit TRBD2. V shed 1 base and J 5 bases; nucleotides not matched to a gene: 8. The CDR3 loop spans 16 amino acids. Germline CDR1 reads LGHNA; CDR2 reads YSLEER. CDR3 bases: TGCGCCAGCAGCCAAGGGGATAGCGGGAGTAAGGAGACCCAGTACTTC. Translated: CASSQGDSGSKETQYF.

The V gene is TRBV7-9, the J gene TRBJ2-7; possibly TRBD2 for D (5 bases). Germline V gene lookup returns CDR1 SEHNR and CDR2 FQNEAQ (reference sequence). The CDR3 consists of 14 residues. Trimming pared 4 bases from V and 2 bases from J, leaving 12 bases between. CDR3 sequence: CASSSSVGAYEQYF. DNA for the CDR3: TGTGCCAGCAGCTCCTCGGTGGGAGCCTACGAGCAGTACTTC.

This clonotype was counted ten times or more. Its ends do not fully match the called genes, so a read error is possible. This chain uses TRBV5-1 with TRBJ2-3; 9 bases agree with TRBD2. Germline V gives CDR1 SGHRS, CDR2 YFSETQ. The CDR3 has 14 amino acids. CDR3 coding DNA: TGTGCCAGCAGCCCAGGACTAGCGACAGATACGCAGTATTTT. Protein sequence: CASSPGLATDTQYF. Filled out from reference TRBV5-1 and TRBJ2-3, the complete variable domain reads KAGVTQTPRYLIKTRGQQVTLSCSPISGHRSVSWYQQTPGQGLQFLFEYFSETQRNKGNFPGRFSGRQFSNSRSEMNVSTLELGDSALYLCASSPGLATDTQYFGPGTRLTVL.

This clonotype was observed a few times. The rearrangement joins TRBV27 to TRBJ2-3; the D gene is possibly TRBD1 (6 bases). The germline V and J ends were trimmed by 3 bases and 2 bases, with 9 bases remaining between them. This CDR3 contains 14 residues. Looked up from germline, CDR1 is MNHEY and CDR2 is SMNVEV (reference sequence). CDR3 residues: CASSFGQPTDTQYF. In nucleotides, the CDR3 is TGTGCCAGCAGTTTCGGACAGCCCACAGATACGCAGTATTTT.

The table lists this clonotype with a few counts. The chain links TRBV7-9 to TRBJ2-7; 8 nucleotides line up with TRBD1. The germline V gene encodes CDR1 SEHNR and CDR2 FQNEAQ (reference sequence). After removal of 2 bases from V and 5 bases from J, the junction contained 8 bases not matched to a gene. There are 15 residues in the CDR3. CDR3 bases: TGTGCCAGCAGCTTAAAATCTCCAGGGGGCCACGAGCAGTACTTC. Protein: CASSLKSPGGHEQYF. Drawing the rest from reference TRBV7-9 and TRBJ2-7, the complete variable domain is DTGVSQNPRHKITKRGQNVTFRCDPISEHNRLYWYRQTLGQGPEFLTYFQNEAQLEKSRLLSDRFSAERPKGSFSTLEIQRTEQGDSAMYLCASSLKSPGGHEQYFGPGTRLTVT.

There are a few counts of this clonotype. The V gene is TRBV6-2 or TRBV6-3, the J gene TRBJ2-3, with TRBD1 as a possible D gene (5 bases). Germline V gene data show CDR1 as MNHEY and CDR2 as SVGEGT. CDR3 length equals 11 residues. Trimming took off 7 bases at V and 6 bases at J, with 8 bases between the two ends. CDR3 amino acids: CASIKGDTQYF. DNA for the CDR3: TGTGCCAGCATCAAGGGGGATACGCAGTATTTT.

There are a few counts of this clonotype. This rearrangement joins TRBV6-5 to TRBJ2-7; D uncertain. The CDR3 has 12 amino acids. The germline V gene encodes CDR1 MNHEY and CDR2 SVGAGI. Trimming removed 3 bases at V and 6 bases at J, with 9 bases between. This CDR3 reads CASSYVDGEQYF. In DNA, the CDR3 is TGTGCCAGCAGTTATGTAGACGGCGAGCAGTACTTC.

The chain carries TRBV11-2 and TRBJ2-3; TRBD2 matches at 8 bases. Trimming took 1 base from V and 4 from J; bases not matched to a gene: 7. This CDR3 contains 16 residues. In germline, CDR1 is SGHAT, CDR2 FQNNGV. The CDR3 sequence: CASSLAPGLASDTQYF. The CDR3 DNA follows: TGTGCCAGCAGCTTAGCCCCTGGACTAGCCTCAGATACGCAGTATTTT.

The J gene is TRBJ2-5, the V gene TRBV2; possibly TRBD1 for D (6 bases). Germline CDR1 and CDR2: SNHLY and FYNNEI. Between the trimmed V and J ends, which lost 5 bases and 2 bases, there was a span of 12 bases. CDR3 length: 14 residues. CDR3 sequence reads: CASSPGTPQETQYF. CDR3 in DNA: TGTGCCAGCAGTCCCGGGACACCGCAAGAGACCCAGTACTTC.

This clonotype was seen a handful of times. Here the CDR3 DNA reads TGTGCCAGCAGCCAGTCCCGGGACCCCGGGAGTGAGCAGTTCTTC. This gives the protein CASSQSRDPGSEQFF. The chain uses TRBV6-1 and TRBJ2-1, with D possibly TRBD2 on 6 matching bases. CDR3 length: 15 residues. The germline V and J ends were trimmed by 6 bases and 9 bases, with 21 bases remaining between them. The V gene's germline CDR1 is MNHNS and CDR2 SASEGT.

The chain recombines TRBV27 with TRBJ2-7; tentative D call: TRBD2 (5 bases). Germline lookup yields CDR1 MNHEY and CDR2 SMNVEV (reference sequence). The CDR3 is made up of 14 amino acids. Trimming shortened V by 5 bases and J by 3 bases, and 14 bases separated the two germline ends. This CDR3 reads CASSVPPDYYEQYF. The CDR3 DNA sequence: TGTGCCAGCAGTGTCCCGCCCGACTACTACGAGCAGTACTTC.

A few counts support this clonotype. The J gene is TRBJ2-1, the V gene TRBV2, with 8 bases matching TRBD2. The J segment lost 4 bases and the V segment lost 2 bases, leaving 4 bases of the junction unmatched. The CDR3 covers 15 residues. CDR1 and CDR2 (germline): SNHLY, FYNNEI. The CDR3 is CASSETAGGYNEQFF. CDR3 nucleotides: TGTGCCAGCAGTGAAACGGCGGGAGGTTACAATGAGCAGTTCTTC.

The V and J genes are TRBV3-1 and TRBJ2-7; D unresolved. Germline V gives CDR1 LGHDT, CDR2 YNNKEL (reference sequence). Trimming took off 1 base at V and 6 bases at J, with 7 bases between the two ends. The CDR3 spans 12 residues. CDR3 residues: CASSQAGLEQYF. The DNA of the CDR3 is TGTGCCAGCAGCCAAGCCGGGCTCGAGCAGTACTTC.

This chain connects TRBV12-3 or TRBV12-4 to TRBJ2-7; 16 nucleotides agree with TRBD2. The length of the CDR3 is 17 residues. V lost 6 bases to trimming and J lost 1 base; unmatched junction nucleotides: 6. The CDR3 loop is CASRGLAGGPMSYEQYF. In DNA, the CDR3 is TGTGCCAGCAGGGGACTAGCGGGAGGGCCCATGTCCTACGAGCAGTACTTC.

The rearrangement uses TRBV5-1 and TRBJ2-1; 14 nucleotides align to TRBD2. The germline CDR1 and CDR2 sequences are SGHRS and YFSETQ. The CDR3 has 17 amino acids. Unmatched junction bases numbered 8, after V lost 0 bases and J lost 9 bases. In DNA, the CDR3 is TGCGCCAGCAGCTTGGACGGGACTAGCGGGGGAGTACCTGAGCAGTTCTTC. Residues: CASSLDGTSGGVPEQFF. Looking up the rest from reference TRBV5-1 and TRBJ2-1 gives the full variable domain: KAGVTQTPRYLIKTRGQQVTLSCSPISGHRSVSWYQQTPGQGLQFLFEYFSETQRNKGNFPGRFSGRQFSNSRSEMNVSTLELGDSALYLCASSLDGTSGGVPEQFFGPGTRLTVL.

This clonotype appeared a few times. V and J are TRBV4-3 and TRBJ2-2; TRBD2 aligns across 8 bases. With 0 bases clipped from V and 3 bases from J, the junction kept 6 bases outside the gene matches. The germline CDR1 and CDR2 sequences are LGHNA and YSLEER. The CDR3 consists of 17 residues. The CDR3 loop reads CASSQDMGLGHTGELFF. In DNA form, the CDR3 reads TGCGCCAGCAGCCAAGATATGGGACTAGGGCACACCGGGGAGCTGTTTTTT.